This TCR beta chain stems from a study of cytomegalovirus exposure and HLA in healthy donors. In the case of this clone: The antigen remains undetermined.

PCR used 60 Vbeta primers and 13 Jbeta primers. This table comes from immunoSEQ multiplex PCR, and its TCRdb copy is limited to in-frame clones, with some not included. The profile shows some 160,000 clones, 68% of them singletons. The CDR3 contains 18 residues. The germline CDR1 and CDR2 sequences are ENHRY and SYGVKD. J gave up 2 bases and V 0 bases, and 11 bases lay outside the gene matches. Regarding the study as a whole: The later analysis indicated that the majority of CMV-associated TCR beta chains appeared HLA-restricted. The productive fraction for most TCR beta V segments was about 87% or about 30% in an earlier analysis. Indistinguishable V segments, including TRBV6-2 and TRBV6-3, were excluded. A later analysis found common viral pathogens apparently linked to several of the most significant clusters.

The sequence derives from a man in his sixties in good health and CMV-seronegative. The chain carries TRBV10-3 and TRBJ2-7; 9 positions match TRBD2. The source material was PBMCs. The CDR3: CAISESNRGGRAPYEQYF. The CDR3 nucleotides read TGTGCCATCAGTGAGTCGAATCGGGGCGGGAGGGCACCCTACGAGCAGTACTTC.